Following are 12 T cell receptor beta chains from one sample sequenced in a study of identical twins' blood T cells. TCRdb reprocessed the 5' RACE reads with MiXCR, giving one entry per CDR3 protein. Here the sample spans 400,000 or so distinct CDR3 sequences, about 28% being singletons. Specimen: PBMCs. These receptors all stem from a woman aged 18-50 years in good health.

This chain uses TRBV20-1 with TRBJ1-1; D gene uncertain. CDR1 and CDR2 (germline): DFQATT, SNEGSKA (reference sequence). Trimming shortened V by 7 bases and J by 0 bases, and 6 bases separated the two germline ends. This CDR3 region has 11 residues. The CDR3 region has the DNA TGCAGTGGCCGGGTGAACACTGAAGCTTTCTTT. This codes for CSGRVNTEAFF.

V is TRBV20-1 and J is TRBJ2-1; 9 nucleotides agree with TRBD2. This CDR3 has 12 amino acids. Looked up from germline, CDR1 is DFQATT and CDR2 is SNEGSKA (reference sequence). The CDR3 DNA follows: TGCAGCCTAGCGGGGATATACAATGAGCAGTTCTTC. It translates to CSLAGIYNEQFF.

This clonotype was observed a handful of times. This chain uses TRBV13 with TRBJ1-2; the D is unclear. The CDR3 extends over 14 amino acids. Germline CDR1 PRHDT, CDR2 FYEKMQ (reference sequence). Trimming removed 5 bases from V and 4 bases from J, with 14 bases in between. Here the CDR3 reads CASSPRTQGYGYTF. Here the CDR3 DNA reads TGTGCCAGCAGCCCGCGGACCCAAGGCTATGGCTACACCTTC.

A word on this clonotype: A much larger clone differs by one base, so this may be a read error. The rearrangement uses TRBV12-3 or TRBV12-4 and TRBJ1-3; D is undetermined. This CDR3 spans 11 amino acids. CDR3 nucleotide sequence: TGTGACAGCAGTTTCGGAAACACCATATATTTT. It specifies CDSSFGNTIYF.

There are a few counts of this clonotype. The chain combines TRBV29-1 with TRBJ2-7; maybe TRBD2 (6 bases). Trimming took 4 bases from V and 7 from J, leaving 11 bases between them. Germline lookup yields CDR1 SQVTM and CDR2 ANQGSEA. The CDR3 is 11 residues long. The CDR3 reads CSVGVRGEQYF. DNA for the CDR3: TGCAGCGTTGGGGTGCGGGGAGAGCAGTACTTC.

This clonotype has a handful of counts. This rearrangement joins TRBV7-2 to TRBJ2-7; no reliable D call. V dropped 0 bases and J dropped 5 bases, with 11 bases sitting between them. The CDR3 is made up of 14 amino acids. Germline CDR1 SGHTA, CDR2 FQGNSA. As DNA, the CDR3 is TGTGCCAGCAGCTTAGCCTACTCAGTCCACGAGCAGTACTTC. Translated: CASSLAYSVHEQYF.

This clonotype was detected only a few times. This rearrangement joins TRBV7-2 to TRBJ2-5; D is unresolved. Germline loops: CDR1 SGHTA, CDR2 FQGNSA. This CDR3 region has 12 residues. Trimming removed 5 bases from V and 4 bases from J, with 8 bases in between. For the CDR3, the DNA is TGTGCCAGCAGCCGCCCGTCAGAGACCCAGTACTTC. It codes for CASSRPSETQYF.

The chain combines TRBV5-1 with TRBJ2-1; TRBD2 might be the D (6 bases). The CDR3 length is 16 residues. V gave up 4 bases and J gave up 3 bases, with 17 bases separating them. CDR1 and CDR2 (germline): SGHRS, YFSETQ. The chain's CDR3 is CASSGHPEGGYNEQFF. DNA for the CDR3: TGCGCCAGCAGCGGTCATCCCGAGGGAGGCTACAATGAGCAGTTCTTC.

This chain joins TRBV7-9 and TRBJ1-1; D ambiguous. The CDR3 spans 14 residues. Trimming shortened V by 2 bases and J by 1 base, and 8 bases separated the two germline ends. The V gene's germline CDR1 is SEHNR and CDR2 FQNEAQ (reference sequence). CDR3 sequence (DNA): TGTGCCAGCAGCTTACGGAGGACGAACACTGAAGCTTTCTTT. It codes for CASSLRRTNTEAFF.

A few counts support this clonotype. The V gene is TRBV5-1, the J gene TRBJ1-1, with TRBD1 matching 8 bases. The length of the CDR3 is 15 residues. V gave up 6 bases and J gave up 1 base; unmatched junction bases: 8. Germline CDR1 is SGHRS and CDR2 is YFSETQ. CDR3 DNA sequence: TGCGCCAGCAAAATTGACGGACAGGGGAACACTGAAGCTTTCTTT. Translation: CASKIDGQGNTEAFF.

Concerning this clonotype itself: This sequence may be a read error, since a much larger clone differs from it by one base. CDR3 in DNA: TGCAGCGTTGGACAGGGTGCGTCGGACACTGAAGCTTTCTTT. Translating gives CSVGQGASDTEAFF. The genes are TRBV29-1 and TRBJ1-1, with 7 positions matching TRBD1. J was trimmed by 3 bases and V by 4 bases; bases with no gene match: 8. CDR3 length equals 14 residues. Germline-derived CDR1 and CDR2 are SQVTM and ANQGSEA.

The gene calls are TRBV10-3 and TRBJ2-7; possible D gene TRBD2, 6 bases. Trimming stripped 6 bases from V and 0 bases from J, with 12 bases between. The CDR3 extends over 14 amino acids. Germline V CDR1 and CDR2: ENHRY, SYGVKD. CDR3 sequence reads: CAIRNDGSSYEQYF. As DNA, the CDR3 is TGTGCCATCAGGAACGACGGGAGCTCCTACGAGCAGTACTTC.